A selection of T cell receptor beta chains follows, all from one sample in a study of low-dose radiotherapy and immunotherapy resistance in tumors. TCRdb reanalysed the reads using MiXCR and keeps one entry per CDR3 protein. The sample carries tens of thousands of distinct CDR3 sequences, more than 20% recorded once. The sequences come from PBMCs, collected after low-dose radiotherapy plus immunotherapy. These receptors were collected from a female donor with ovarian cancer. The conserved cysteine and the conserved F or W are not part of the CDR3 here. A D gene is named only where the DNA matches it firmly. Some rows mark clone size as missing; the rest say once, few, many or name a class of expanded clone.

TRBD1 | TRBJ2-1 | TRBV27 | many | ASRDRAGHEQF
. | TRBJ2-7 | TRBV4-1 | many | ASSQELRSYAYEQY
TRBD1 | TRBJ1-2 | TRBV20-1 | . | SASTGQGPYGYT
. | TRBJ1-1 | TRBV29-1 | many | SVTGRKGTEAF
. | TRBJ2-5 | TRBV7-6 | many | ASSLLGGTQY
. | TRBJ2-6 | TRBV19 | . | ASSIQNSGANVLT
. | TRBJ2-7 | TRBV2 | many | ASILGLASYEQY
TRBD1 | TRBJ1-1 | TRBV28 | many | ASSTGTGRLGVGAF
. | TRBJ1-1 | TRBV7-9 | many | ASSFKGSGTEAF
TRBD1 | TRBJ1-2 | TRBV30 | few | AKRTGGAYGYT
TRBD2 | TRBJ2-7 | TRBV12-3/TRBV12-4 | . | ASSLSLMTSGTYEQY
. | TRBJ1-3 | TRBV29-1 | many | SVGGHSGNTIY
TRBD2 | TRBJ2-7 | TRBV6-6 | many | ASSERGGSEQY
. | TRBJ2-1 | TRBV15 | . | ATSRDRGGTYNEQF
. | TRBJ2-7 | TRBV5-1 | many | ASSEEVPYEQY
. | TRBJ2-2 | TRBV10-3 | many | ATKGLPNGGELF
. | TRBJ2-7 | TRBV29-1 | many | SVGNSYEQY
TRBD2 | TRBJ2-3 | TRBV4-1 | many | ASSQAKAGGDTQY
. | TRBJ1-6 | TRBV7-9 | many | ASSGDPGANSPLH
TRBD2 | TRBJ2-7 | TRBV5-1 | many | ASSLTSGGSSEQY
TRBD2 | TRBJ2-1 | TRBV10-1 | many | ASSDSGRHNEQF
. | TRBJ2-2 | TRBV29-1 | many | SVRRPGRAGELF
. | TRBJ1-1 | TRBV3-1 | . | ASSPRRAGNTEAF
. | TRBJ1-2 | TRBV6-2/TRBV6-3 | many | ASLSPYGYT
TRBD1 | TRBJ2-1 | TRBV6-2/TRBV6-3 | many | ASSLLAGGYNEQF
. | TRBJ2-7 | TRBV5-1 | many | ASSLEGGGDEQY
. | TRBJ2-1 | TRBV5-1 | many | ASDPGSISTYNEQF
TRBD1 | TRBJ2-6 | TRBV6-5 | many | ASSRPGSGTGSWGANVLT
. | TRBJ1-4 | TRBV5-5 | many | ASSPGIWDEKLF
. | TRBJ2-5 | TRBV2 | many | ASRYRGPAETQY
. | TRBJ1-1 | TRBV5-1 | many | ASSATRVGDTEAF
TRBD2 | TRBJ2-1 | TRBV7-6 | . | ASSRGQAGGPTTYNEQF
. | TRBJ2-3 | TRBV10-3 | many | ALSGSWTSTDTQY
. | TRBJ2-2 | TRBV3-1 | many | ASSQAVNTGELF
. | TRBJ1-3 | TRBV30 | many | AWTGRRSGNTIY